Listed here are 28 T cell receptor beta chains from one sample, sequenced in a study of shared clonotypes between healthy human individuals. Sequencing used immunoSEQ multiplex PCR; TCRdb keeps in-frame clones, though not all of them. The sample lists over 1.5 million clones, 95% to 99% seen once, with roughly 0.42% in the top ten. Sequencing used naive CD4+ T cells sorted from blood. Subset: CD45RA+ positively selected. The receptor set was obtained from a man aged 30-40 years in good health.

V and J are TRBV7-9 and TRBJ2-2, with a weak D call TRBD2 (5 bases). The CDR3 spans 13 residues. Trimming took 7 bases from V and 6 from J, leaving 12 bases between them. Per the germline V gene, CDR1 is SEHNR and CDR2 is FQNEAQ (reference sequence). DNA of the CDR3: TGTGCCAGCATCAGACTCGGGGCCGGGGAGCTGTTTTTT. Translation: CASIRLGAGELFF.

The rearrangement links TRBV5-1 to TRBJ2-1, with 8 bases lining up with TRBD1. The CDR3 runs to 14 residues. CDR1 is SGHRS and CDR2 is YFSETQ in the germline V gene. V dropped 5 bases and J dropped 4; count of bases not matched to a gene: 5. CDR3 coding DNA: TGCGCCAGCAGTGACGGGACAGGATACAATGAGCAGTTCTTC. Its protein product is CASSDGTGYNEQFF. The variable domain in full, with the rest retrieved from reference TRBV5-1 and TRBJ2-1, is KAGVTQTPRYLIKTRGQQVTLSCSPISGHRSVSWYQQTPGQGLQFLFEYFSETQRNKGNFPGRFSGRQFSNSRSEMNVSTLELGDSALYLCASSDGTGYNEQFFGPGTRLTVL.

This sequence joins TRBV5-6 and TRBJ2-2; D is possibly TRBD2 (6 bases). Trimming removed 4 bases from V and 5 bases from J, with 18 bases in between. CDR1 and CDR2 from the germline V gene are SGHDT and YYEEEE. This CDR3 is 16 amino acids long. The CDR3 bases are TGTGCCAGCAGCCTGGGTAGCGGTCGTGGAACCGGGGAGCTGTTTTTT. This encodes CASSLGSGRGTGELFF.

This clone is a singleton in its sample. The sample carries other DNA sequences with the same CDR3. J is TRBJ1-1 and V is TRBV5-1, with D tentatively TRBD1 (5 bases). This CDR3 has 14 residues. Germline assignment: CDR1 SGHRS and CDR2 YFSETQ. The germline V and J ends were trimmed by 4 bases and 0 bases, with 10 bases remaining between them. CDR3 coding DNA: TGCGCCAGCAGCCCTACAGGATTGAACACTGAAGCTTTCTTT. It yields the protein CASSPTGLNTEAFF.

The genes are TRBV11-2 and TRBJ2-5, with no clear D. The germline V gene encodes CDR1 SGHAT and CDR2 FQNNGV. The CDR3 runs 11 residues. V gave up 5 bases and J gave up 5 bases, with 6 bases separating them. The CDR3 DNA is TGTGCCAGCAGCCATGGGGAGACCCAGTACTTC. It specifies CASSHGETQYF.

The count of this clone is one. The rearrangement joins TRBV6-5 to TRBJ2-7; perhaps TRBD2 as D (5 bases). The germline gives CDR1 MNHEY, CDR2 SVGAGI. V gave up 4 bases and J gave up 0 bases, with 10 bases separating them. The CDR3 covers 14 residues. The DNA of the CDR3 is TGTGCCAGCAGTTGGCGGGCTGGCTCCTACGAGCAGTACTTC. Encoded protein: CASSWRAGSYEQYF.

In regard to this clone: Other DNA sequences in the same sample also yield this CDR3. V and J are TRBV19 and TRBJ2-1, with a weak D call TRBD2 (5 bases). The V gene lost 3 bases and the J gene lost 0 bases, with 9 bases spanning the gap. CDR3 size: 15 residues. CDR1 LNHDA and CDR2 SQIVND come from the germline V gene (reference sequence). The CDR3 sequence: CASSMAGSSYNEQFF. The DNA of the CDR3 is TGTGCCAGTAGTATGGCGGGTTCCTCCTACAATGAGCAGTTCTTC.

The chain links TRBV6-5 to TRBJ2-7; no definite D call. CDR1 and CDR2 (germline): MNHEY, SVGAGI. The CDR3 runs to 15 residues. The germline V and J ends were trimmed by 4 bases and 2 bases, with 15 bases remaining between them. CDR3 in DNA: TGTGCCAGCAGTTTCCGACATCTTGGGGCCTACGAGCAGTACTTC. Protein: CASSFRHLGAYEQYF.

J is TRBJ1-1 and V is TRBV6-6, with D uncertain. Trimming took 4 bases from V and 4 from J, leaving 10 bases between them. The CDR3 extends over 13 amino acids. The germline V gene encodes CDR1 MNHNY and CDR2 SVGAGI (reference sequence). The CDR3 DNA sequence: TGTGCCAGCAGTTCAGCTACGGGCACTGAAGCTTTCTTT. It specifies CASSSATGTEAFF.

V is TRBV19 and J is TRBJ1-1, with TRBD1 as a possible D gene (5 bases). The CDR3 consists of 13 residues. Trimming stripped 3 bases from V and 4 bases from J, with 9 bases between. The germline gives CDR1 LNHDA, CDR2 SQIVND (reference sequence). The DNA for the CDR3 is TGTGCCAGTAGTATCGAGCAGGGCACTGAAGCTTTCTTT. This translates into CASSIEQGTEAFF.

Of note for this clone: Other nucleotide sequences in the sample specify the same CDR3. The chain is built from TRBV29-1 and TRBJ1-1; D unclear. Trimming took 2 bases from V and 0 from J, leaving 7 bases between them. This CDR3 region has 13 residues. Germline CDR1 reads SQVTM; CDR2 reads ANQGSEA. For the CDR3, the DNA is TGCAGCGTTGAAAGGGTCCTGAACACTGAAGCTTTCTTT. As protein: CSVERVLNTEAFF.

This chain links TRBV5-1 with TRBJ2-1; 16 bases are a match to TRBD2. The J segment lost 7 bases and the V segment lost 5 bases, leaving 9 bases of the junction unmatched. This CDR3 spans 17 amino acids. Germline V gene data show CDR1 as SGHRS and CDR2 as YFSETQ. In DNA form, the CDR3 reads TGCGCCAGCAGTTGGGGACTAGCGGGAGGGCGAGGTAATGAGCAGTTCTTC. It codes for CASSWGLAGGRGNEQFF.

The gene calls are TRBV21-1 and TRBJ2-7; the table's D call, TRBD2, has no DNA check behind it. TRBV21-1 is a recognized pseudogene. The CDR3 is 14 amino acids. Written as DNA, the CDR3 is TGTGCCAGCAGCAAGGGGACTACCCCCTACGAGCAGTACTTC. It yields the protein CASSKGTTPYEQYF.

The genes are TRBV5-5 and TRBJ1-5, with TRBD1 identical over 7 bases. Germline V CDR1 and CDR2: SGHKS, YYEKEE (reference sequence). This CDR3 comprises 17 residues. The trim removed 0 bases at V and 1 base at J, leaving 7 bases unmatched. CDR3 sequence: CASSLAYRGESNQPQHF. As DNA, the CDR3 is TGTGCCAGCAGCTTGGCGTACAGGGGTGAGAGCAATCAGCCCCAGCATTTT.

The genes are TRBV11-3 and TRBJ2-3; D remains ambiguous. From germline, CDR1 is SGHNT and CDR2 YENEEA. The V gene lost 0 bases and the J gene lost 0 bases, with 4 bases spanning the gap. This CDR3 spans 14 amino acids. The CDR3, as DNA: TGTGCCAGCAGCTTAGATACCAGCACAGATACGCAGTATTTT. Translated, it gives CASSLDTSTDTQYF.

This chain connects TRBV6-5 to TRBJ2-7, with 8 bases matching TRBD1. CDR1 and CDR2 from the germline V gene are MNHEY and SVGAGI. V trimming: 8 bases; J trimming: 5 bases; junction bases outside the gene matches: 11. CDR3 length: 14 amino acids. CDR3 in DNA: TGTGCCAGCCGACCTGACAGGGGACAGCACGAGCAGTACTTC. As protein: CASRPDRGQHEQYF.

This chain links TRBV6-5 with TRBJ2-7; 9 nucleotides match TRBD1. V was pared by 6 bases and J by 5 bases, with 8 bases of the junction left unmatched. The CDR3 loop spans 14 amino acids. CDR1 and CDR2 (germline): MNHEY, SVGAGI. CDR3 sequence: CASRGTWTGDEQYF. The DNA for the CDR3 is TGTGCCAGCAGGGGTACCTGGACAGGGGACGAGCAGTACTTC.

Here the CDR3 reads CASSTGAGANVLTF. Written as DNA, the CDR3 is TGTGCCAGCAGCACAGGGGCTGGGGCCAACGTCCTGACTTTC. The V gene is TRBV6-5, the J gene TRBJ2-6; 7 bases map to TRBD1. V shed 6 bases and J 2 bases; nucleotides not matched to a gene: 1. The V gene's germline CDR1 is MNHEY and CDR2 SVGAGI. This CDR3 has 14 amino acids.

This clone was seen a single time. This rearrangement joins TRBV5-1 to TRBJ1-1, with 7 bases aligning to TRBD1. This CDR3 contains 14 residues. Per the germline V gene, CDR1 is SGHRS and CDR2 is YFSETQ. The ends lost 4 bases at V and 5 bases at J; junction bases unmatched: 8. The CDR3 DNA sequence: TGCGCCAGCAGCCAACAGGGGTTGGGGACTGAAGCTTTCTTT. Translated, it gives CASSQQGLGTEAFF. Looking up the rest from reference TRBV5-1 and TRBJ1-1 gives the full variable domain: KAGVTQTPRYLIKTRGQQVTLSCSPISGHRSVSWYQQTPGQGLQFLFEYFSETQRNKGNFPGRFSGRQFSNSRSEMNVSTLELGDSALYLCASSQQGLGTEAFFGQGTRLTVV.

V and J are TRBV27 and TRBJ2-7; D tentatively fits TRBD1 or TRBD2 (5 bases each). CDR3 length: 13 residues. V lost 5 bases, J lost 7 bases, and 15 bases lay in between. CDR1 is MNHEY and CDR2 is SMNVEV in the germline V gene (reference sequence). CDR3 in DNA: TGTGCCAGCAGTATCGTGATTGGGGGTGAGCAGTACTTC. This sequence encodes CASSIVIGGEQYF.

The genes are TRBV29-1 and TRBJ2-3; D unresolved. The CDR3 length is 11 residues. Trimming shortened V by 5 bases and J by 4 bases, and 7 bases separated the two germline ends. Germline CDR1 SQVTM, CDR2 ANQGSEA. This CDR3 reads CSVQSADTQYF. The CDR3 DNA reads as TGCAGCGTTCAGAGCGCAGATACGCAGTATTTT.

The gene calls are TRBV6-1 and TRBJ2-7; TRBD2 aligns across 8 bases. From germline, CDR1 is MNHNS and CDR2 SASEGT. Trimming cost V 7 bases and J 6 bases; bases outside gene matches: 11. This CDR3 contains 14 residues. The CDR3 DNA reads TGTGCCAGCAAGGAGATAGCGGGACTGCGCGAGCAGTACTTC. It yields the protein CASKEIAGLREQYF.

The V gene is TRBV9, the J gene TRBJ1-1, with D perhaps TRBD1 (5 bases). V lost 0 bases and J lost 5, with 11 bases in between. Per the germline V gene, CDR1 is SGDLS and CDR2 is YYNGEE. The CDR3 runs 14 residues. The CDR3 is CASSVVGPGTEAFF. DNA of the CDR3: TGTGCCAGCAGCGTAGTGGGGCCGGGGACTGAAGCTTTCTTT.

This clone was observed once. The chain links TRBV7-9 to TRBJ2-6; weak D call: TRBD1 (6 bases). The CDR3 contains 18 residues. Germline V CDR1 and CDR2: SEHNR, FQNEAQ (reference sequence). V lost 4 bases and J 1 base, leaving 17 bases between the germline ends. In DNA form, the CDR3 reads TGTGCCAGCAGCTCGCTCCGAACAGGGAAATCTGGGGCCAACGTCCTGACTTTC. The encoded protein is CASSSLRTGKSGANVLTF. Using reference TRBV7-9 and TRBJ2-6 for the parts outside the CDR3, the full variable domain is DTGVSQNPRHKITKRGQNVTFRCDPISEHNRLYWYRQTLGQGPEFLTYFQNEAQLEKSRLLSDRFSAERPKGSFSTLEIQRTEQGDSAMYLCASSSLRTGKSGANVLTFGAGSRLTVL.

The genes are TRBV5-5 and TRBJ2-7; 8 bases map to TRBD2. This CDR3 has 16 residues. The germline CDR1 and CDR2 sequences are SGHKS and YYEKEE (reference sequence). With V trimmed by 0 bases and J by 7 bases, 12 bases remained unmatched. DNA of the CDR3: TGTGCCAGCAGCTTGGGGGGAGGACTAGCTTCCCTAGAGCAGTACTTC. Translation: CASSLGGGLASLEQYF.

V usage is TRBV28 and J usage is TRBJ2-7; 7 bases map to TRBD1. With 3 bases clipped from V and 3 bases from J, the junction kept 5 bases outside the gene matches. The germline gives CDR1 MDHEN, CDR2 SYDVKM. The CDR3 runs to 14 residues. The CDR3 nucleotides read TGTGCCAGCAGTTTGTCTTGGACAGGCTACGAGCAGTACTTC. Its translation is CASSLSWTGYEQYF.

J is TRBJ1-2 and V is TRBV5-1; D is unclear. The V and J ends lost 5 bases and 3 bases respectively, with 11 bases between them. This CDR3 has 13 amino acids. CDR1 and CDR2 from the germline V gene are SGHRS and YFSETQ. The chain's CDR3 is CASSPGEHYGYTF. CDR3 DNA sequence: TGCGCCAGCAGTCCCGGCGAACACTATGGCTACACCTTC. Looking up the rest from reference TRBV5-1 and TRBJ1-2 gives the full variable domain: KAGVTQTPRYLIKTRGQQVTLSCSPISGHRSVSWYQQTPGQGLQFLFEYFSETQRNKGNFPGRFSGRQFSNSRSEMNVSTLELGDSALYLCASSPGEHYGYTFGSGTRLTVV.

The chain links TRBV30 to TRBJ1-4, with a possible D match to TRBD1 (6 bases). With 7 bases removed from V and 3 bases from J, the gap between germline ends came to 12 bases. This CDR3 has 13 amino acids. The V gene's germline CDR1 is GTSNPN and CDR2 SVGIG (reference sequence). In DNA form, the CDR3 reads TGTGCCTTCCCGACAGGAGCTAATGAAAAACTGTTTTTT. It translates to CAFPTGANEKLFF.